This T cell receptor (beta chain) was documented in a study of blood T cell repertoires in COVID-19 (dated by TCRdb to between 2020 and 2021). Broadly, across the study: The collaborator samples originated in the United States, Italy and Spain and spanned the acute and convalescent phases of COVID-19. The material from the prospective study consisted of cDNA or gDNA derived from T cells, B-cell-depleted T cells, or PBMCs. A de-identified subject ID, COVID-19 status, age in years and sex were almost always included in the sample metadata. HLA class I and class II types, where available, came from metadata supplied by the sample provider rather than from assay-based typing. Samples were obtained from the ongoing ImmuneRACE study (first 160 participants) and from 1,254 subjects provided by 6 global collaborators. Deeply sampled blood TCRbeta repertoires from subjects exposed to, actively infected with, or recovered from COVID-19 were included in the dataset. The repertoires were released in a freely available public database intended as a resource for research on the immune response to SARS-CoV-2. Broad study findings and their caveats: How much clinical and demographic metadata was included differed by source and by participant, and the metadata was provided uncurated.

TCRbeta CDR3 regions were amplified from genomic DNA using the immunoSEQ Assay, a bias-controlled multiplex PCR. In the original analysis: The number of nucleated cells in each sample was estimated from the amplification of reference gene primers within the assay. To quantify the absolute abundance of each unique TCRbeta CDR3 rearrangement, sequence reads were collapsed and filtered. For each sample, productive Simpson clonality was calculated as the square root of Simpson's diversity index over productive rearrangements. TCRdb mirrors the immuneACCESS table, restricted to in-frame sequences. Some clones are absent from its copies; in checked studies, under half trace to an unresolved V gene, and the reason for the others is unknown. The V and J calls and clone size were taken over from that table, and D and trimming were inferred from the DNA. This sample is represented by 200,000 to 250,000 clones; around nine tenths of them were singletons. Approximately 2.2% of the sample is in the top ten clones.

Samples from volunteer blood donors who had recovered from COVID-19 were contributed by a second Seattle source. The collaborating institutions used their own protocols to collect whole blood in K2EDTA tubes. Collaborator samples were shipped for TCRbeta analysis as frozen whole blood, isolated PBMCs, or DNA extracted from either sample type. Comment on this clone: Its antigen has not been determined. No base quality values were provided; no much bigger clone lies one nucleotide off.

Between the V and J ends, shortened by 3 bases and 2 bases respectively, the junction contains 9 bases. Per the germline V gene, SGHRS is the CDR1 and YFSETQ is the CDR2. The CDR3 runs 13 residues from the cysteine to the phenylalanine. Only the CDR3 portion is preserved as DNA: 39 bases, with reading frame beginning at the first base. The sequencing input was peripheral blood. The chain is assembled from TRBV5-1 and TRBJ2-7; the D segment could be TRBD1, given 5 matching bases. The clonotype was recovered from a woman aged 40 to 50 who had recovered from COVID-19. The nucleotides read TGCGCCAGCAGCTGGGGCGATGCCTACGAGCAGTACTTC. It codes for CASSWGDAYEQYF.